The source of this T cell receptor beta chain is a study of beta chain features in type 1 diabetes. Without exception, sorted populations had purity beyond 95%. Sequencing targeted expressed TCRB transcripts, as all isolated RNA had been reverse transcribed. The assay was immunoSEQ multiplex PCR, and TCRdb's table has in-frame clones only and misses some. The data contain 450,000 to 550,000 clones, approximately 30% of them singletons. The germline gives CDR1 SGDLS, CDR2 YYNGEE. J lost 4 bases, V lost 3 bases, and 9 bases had no gene match. The CDR3 contains 15 residues. This clone was detected only a few times.

The source is a young man in good health. The V and J genes are TRBV9 and TRBJ1-1; 7 nucleotides match TRBD1. Material: naive CD4+ T cells from blood. The CDR3 DNA sequence: TGTGCCAGCAGCGGAACTACAGGGGTGAGCACTGAAGCTTTCTTT. Amino acid sequence: CASSGTTGVSTEAFF.